The clone carrying this T cell receptor (beta chain) came up many times. MiXCR was run by TCRdb on the multiplex PCR reads, yielding one entry per CDR3 protein. The sample lists 270,000 or so distinct CDR3 sequences, about 33% occurring once. This sample stems from a study of breast tumors, draining lymph nodes, adjacent tissues. The lymph nodes were axillary draining lymph nodes from breast cancer patients. The sequencing input was axillary lymph node tissue. This clonotype was obtained from a female donor with breast cancer. Some clones in this sample may be carry-over from other donors' samples.

DNA of the CDR3: TGTGCCAGCAGCTTTCCCAGGGACGGTTTGGACAATGAGCAGTTCTTC. Translating gives CASSFPRDGLDNEQFF. This sequence joins TRBV7-8 and TRBJ2-1, with D perhaps matching TRBD1 or TRBD2 (5 bases each). The length of the CDR3 is 16 residues. Germline V gene data show CDR1 as SGHVS and CDR2 as FQNEAQ. The V and J ends lost 3 bases and 5 bases respectively, with 17 bases between them.